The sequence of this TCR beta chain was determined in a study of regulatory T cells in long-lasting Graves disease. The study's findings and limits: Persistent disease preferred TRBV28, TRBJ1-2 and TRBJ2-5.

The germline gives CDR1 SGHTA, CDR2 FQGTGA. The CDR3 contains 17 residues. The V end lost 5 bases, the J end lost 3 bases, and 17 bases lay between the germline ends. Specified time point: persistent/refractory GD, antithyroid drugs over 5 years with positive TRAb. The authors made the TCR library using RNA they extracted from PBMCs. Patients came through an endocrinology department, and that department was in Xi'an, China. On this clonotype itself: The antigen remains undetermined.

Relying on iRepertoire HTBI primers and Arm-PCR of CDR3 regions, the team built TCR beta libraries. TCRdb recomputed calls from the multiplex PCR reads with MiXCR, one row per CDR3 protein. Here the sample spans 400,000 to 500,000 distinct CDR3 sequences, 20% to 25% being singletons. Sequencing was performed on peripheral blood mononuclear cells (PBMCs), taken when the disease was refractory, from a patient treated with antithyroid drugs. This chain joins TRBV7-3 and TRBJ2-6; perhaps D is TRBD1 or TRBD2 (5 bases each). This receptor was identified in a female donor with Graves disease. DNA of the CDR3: TGTGCCAGCAGCCCGCGATTGGGGGTTTATGGGGCCAACGTCCTGACTTTC. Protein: CASSPRLGVYGANVLTF. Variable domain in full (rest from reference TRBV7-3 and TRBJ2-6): GAGVSQTPSNKVTEKGKYVELRCDPISGHTALYWYRQSLGQGPEFLIYFQGTGAADDSGLPNDRFFAVRPEGSVSTLKIQRTERGDSAVYLCASSPRLGVYGANVLTFGAGSRLTVL.